This T cell receptor (beta chain) was recorded in a study of blood T cells in healthy people across ages. A J-beta primer mix and a sample-barcoded 5' primer were used in a second PCR of roughly 7 to 12 cycles. The study obtained at least 2.5 million CDR3-containing paired-end reads from every sample. TCRdb reprocessed the 5' RACE reads via MiXCR and lists one record per CDR3 protein. The sample holds around 1,800,000 distinct CDR3 sequences, about two fifths seen once. The germline V gene encodes CDR1 SQVTM and CDR2 ANQGSEA. This CDR3 spans 12 amino acids. The V gene lost 0 bases and the J gene lost 7 bases, with 9 bases spanning the gap. Ranging in age from roughly 6 to 100, the donors were healthy Caucasian individuals from Russia.

The specimen sequenced was blood. The sequence was obtained from a human donor in good health. The V and J genes are TRBV29-1 and TRBJ1-1; D unclear. The CDR3 DNA sequence: TGCAGCGTTGAAGATGCCCACAGTGAAGCTTTCTTT. It yields the protein CSVEDAHSEAFF.